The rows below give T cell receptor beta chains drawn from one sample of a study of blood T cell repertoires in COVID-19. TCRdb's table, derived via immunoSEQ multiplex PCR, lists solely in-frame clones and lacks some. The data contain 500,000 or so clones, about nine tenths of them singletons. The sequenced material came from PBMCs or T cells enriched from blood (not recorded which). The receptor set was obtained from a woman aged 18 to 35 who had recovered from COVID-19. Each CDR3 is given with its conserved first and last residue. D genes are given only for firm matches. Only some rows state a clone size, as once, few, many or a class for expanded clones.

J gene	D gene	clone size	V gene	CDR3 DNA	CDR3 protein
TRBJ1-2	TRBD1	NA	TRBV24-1	TGTGCCAACGGATCGACCGGGACAGGGGGCATCTGCTATGGCTACACCTTC	CANGSTGTGGICYGYTF
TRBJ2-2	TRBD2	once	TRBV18	TGTGCCAGCTCCCCGGGGGGGCGGGGGGCTTACACCGGGGAGCTGTTTTTT	CASSPGGRGAYTGELFF
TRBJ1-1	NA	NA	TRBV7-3	TGTGCCAGCAGCCTTCCCCCTAATGAAGCTTTCTTT	CASSLPPNEAFF
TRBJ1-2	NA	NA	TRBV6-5	TGTGCCAGCAACCGCGGTCCTTTCGAGGGCTACACCTTC	CASNRGPFEGYTF
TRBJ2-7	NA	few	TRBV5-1	TGCGCCAGCAGCTTTGCGCCAGGGGAGAACTACGAGCAGTACTTC	CASSFAPGENYEQYF
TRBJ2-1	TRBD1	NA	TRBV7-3	TGTGCCAGCAGCTCAGGGGGCGGGAACAATGAGCAGTTCTTC	CASSSGGGNNEQFF
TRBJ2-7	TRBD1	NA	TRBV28	TGTGCCAGCAGCCCCCAGACAGGGAGTGGCTACGAGCAGTACTTC	CASSPQTGSGYEQYF
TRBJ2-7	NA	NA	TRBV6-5	TGTGCCAGCAGTTACGGAGGGATCGGGGAGCAGTACTTC	CASSYGGIGEQYF
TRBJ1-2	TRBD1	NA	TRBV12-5	TGTGCTAGTGGTTCCTACAGGGGGCTCAACTATGGCTACACCTTC	CASGSYRGLNYGYTF
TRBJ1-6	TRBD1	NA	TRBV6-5	TGTGCCAGCAGTTTCCGGGACAGGGGCTATTCACCCCTCCACTTT	CASSFRDRGYSPLHF
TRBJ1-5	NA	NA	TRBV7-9	TGTGCCAGCAGCTTAGGGAGAGAGCAGCCCCAGCATTTT	CASSLGREQPQHF
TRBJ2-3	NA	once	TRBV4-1	TGCGCCAGCAGCCAACTTTACACAGATACGCAGTATTTT	CASSQLYTDTQYF
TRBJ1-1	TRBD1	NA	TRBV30	TGTGCCTGGAGTGTCCAGAGACAGGGTGATGGAGCTTTCTTT	CAWSVQRQGDGAFF